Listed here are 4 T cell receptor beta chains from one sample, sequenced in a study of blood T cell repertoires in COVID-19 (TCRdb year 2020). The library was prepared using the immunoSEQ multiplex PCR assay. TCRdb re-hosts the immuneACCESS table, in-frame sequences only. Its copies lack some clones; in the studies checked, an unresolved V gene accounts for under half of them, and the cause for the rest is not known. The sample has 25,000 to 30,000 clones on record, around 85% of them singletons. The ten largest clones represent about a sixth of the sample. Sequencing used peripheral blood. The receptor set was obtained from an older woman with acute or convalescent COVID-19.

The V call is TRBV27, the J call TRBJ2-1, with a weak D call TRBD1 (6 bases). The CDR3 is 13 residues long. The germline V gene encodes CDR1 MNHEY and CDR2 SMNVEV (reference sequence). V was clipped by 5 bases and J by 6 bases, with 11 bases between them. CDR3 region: CASSVFRGNEQFF. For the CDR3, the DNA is TGTGCCAGCAGTGTTTTCAGGGGCAATGAGCAGTTCTTC.

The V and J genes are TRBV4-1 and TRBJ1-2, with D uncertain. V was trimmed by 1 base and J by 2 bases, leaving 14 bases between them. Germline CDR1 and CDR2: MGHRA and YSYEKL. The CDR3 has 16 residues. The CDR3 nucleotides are TGCGCCAGCAGCCAAGGACCGGACGGGGTGAACTATGGCTACACCTTC. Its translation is CASSQGPDGVNYGYTF.

The CDR3: CASSFPSGGAAKNIQYF. Here the CDR3 DNA reads TGTGCCAGCAGCTTCCCTAGCGGGGGGGCCGCCAAAAACATTCAGTACTTC. This chain links TRBV7-2 with TRBJ2-4, with 12 bases fitting TRBD2. Germline V lookup: CDR1 SGHTA, CDR2 FQGNSA. With 3 bases clipped from V and 1 base from J, the junction kept 4 bases outside the gene matches. The CDR3 extends over 17 amino acids.

The CDR3, as DNA: TGTGCCAGCAGTTACACCCCGACAGGGGGCTACTATGGCTACACCTTC. Residues: CASSYTPTGGYYGYTF. V usage is TRBV6-5 and J usage is TRBJ1-2, with 10 bases lining up with TRBD1. V shed 2 bases and J 3 bases; nucleotides not matched to a gene: 6. The CDR3 is made up of 16 amino acids. The germline gives CDR1 MNHEY, CDR2 SVGAGI.